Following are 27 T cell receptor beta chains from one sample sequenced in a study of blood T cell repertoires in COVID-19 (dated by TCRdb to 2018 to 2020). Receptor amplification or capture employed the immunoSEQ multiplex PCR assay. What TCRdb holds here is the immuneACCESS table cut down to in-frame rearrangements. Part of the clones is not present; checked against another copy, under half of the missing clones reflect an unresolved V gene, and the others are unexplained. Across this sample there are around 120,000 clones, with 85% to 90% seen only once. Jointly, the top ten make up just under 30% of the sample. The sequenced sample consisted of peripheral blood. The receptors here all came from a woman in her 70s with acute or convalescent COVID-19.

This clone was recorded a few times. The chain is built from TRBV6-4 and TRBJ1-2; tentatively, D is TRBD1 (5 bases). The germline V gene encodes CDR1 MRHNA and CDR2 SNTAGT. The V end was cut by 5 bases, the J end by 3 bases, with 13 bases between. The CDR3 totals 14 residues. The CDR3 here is CASSPTATYYGYTF. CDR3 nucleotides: TGTGCCAGCAGTCCGACAGCCACCTACTATGGCTACACCTTC.

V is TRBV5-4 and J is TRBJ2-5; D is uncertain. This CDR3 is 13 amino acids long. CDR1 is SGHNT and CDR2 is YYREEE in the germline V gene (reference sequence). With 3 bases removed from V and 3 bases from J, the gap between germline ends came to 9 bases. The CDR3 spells CASSSSSEETQYF. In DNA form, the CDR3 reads TGTGCCAGCAGCTCCTCGAGCGAAGAGACCCAGTACTTC.

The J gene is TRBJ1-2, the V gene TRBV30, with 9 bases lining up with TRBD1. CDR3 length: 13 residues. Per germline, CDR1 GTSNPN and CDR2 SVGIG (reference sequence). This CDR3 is CACPGQGVSGYTF. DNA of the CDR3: TGTGCTTGCCCGGGACAGGGCGTCTCCGGCTACACCTTC.

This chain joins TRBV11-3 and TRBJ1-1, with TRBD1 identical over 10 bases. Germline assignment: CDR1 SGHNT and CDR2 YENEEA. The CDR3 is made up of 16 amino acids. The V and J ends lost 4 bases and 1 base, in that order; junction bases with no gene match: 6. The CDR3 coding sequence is TGTGCCAGCAGCTCGGGACAGGGGCCCCCGAACACTGAAGCTTTCTTT. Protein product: CASSSGQGPPNTEAFF.

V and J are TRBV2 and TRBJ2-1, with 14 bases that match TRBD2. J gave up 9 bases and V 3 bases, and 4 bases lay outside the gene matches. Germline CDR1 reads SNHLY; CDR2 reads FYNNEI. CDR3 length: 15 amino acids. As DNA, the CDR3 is TGTGCCAGCAGTGATGGACTAGCGGGGGGTGGTGAGCAGTTCTTC. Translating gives CASSDGLAGGGEQFF.

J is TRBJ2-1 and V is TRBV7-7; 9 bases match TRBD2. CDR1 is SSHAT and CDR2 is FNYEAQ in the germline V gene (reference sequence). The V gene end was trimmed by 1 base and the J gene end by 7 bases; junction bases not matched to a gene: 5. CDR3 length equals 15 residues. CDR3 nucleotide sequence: TGTGCCAGCAGCTTAGACGGCGGGGGGGCAAATGAGCAGTTCTTC. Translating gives CASSLDGGGANEQFF. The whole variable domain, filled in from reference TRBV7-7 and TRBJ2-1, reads GAGVSQSPRYKVTKRGQDVTLRCDPISSHATLYWYQQALGQGPEFLTYFNYEAQPDKSGLPSDRFSAERPEGSISTLTIQRTEQRDSAMYRCASSLDGGGANEQFFGPGTRLTVL.

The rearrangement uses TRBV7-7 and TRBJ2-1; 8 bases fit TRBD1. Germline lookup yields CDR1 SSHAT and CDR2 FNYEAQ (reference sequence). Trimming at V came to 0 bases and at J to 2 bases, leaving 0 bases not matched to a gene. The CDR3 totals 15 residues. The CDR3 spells CASSLAQGAYNEQFF. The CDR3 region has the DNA TGTGCCAGCAGCTTAGCACAGGGGGCCTACAATGAGCAGTTCTTC.

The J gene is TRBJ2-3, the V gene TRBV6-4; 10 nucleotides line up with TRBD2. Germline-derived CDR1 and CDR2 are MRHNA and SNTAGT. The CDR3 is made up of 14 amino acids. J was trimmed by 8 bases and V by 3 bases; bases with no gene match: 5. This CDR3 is CASSEERGGGTQYF. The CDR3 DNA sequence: TGTGCCAGCAGTGAGGAGCGGGGGGGCGGTACGCAGTATTTT.

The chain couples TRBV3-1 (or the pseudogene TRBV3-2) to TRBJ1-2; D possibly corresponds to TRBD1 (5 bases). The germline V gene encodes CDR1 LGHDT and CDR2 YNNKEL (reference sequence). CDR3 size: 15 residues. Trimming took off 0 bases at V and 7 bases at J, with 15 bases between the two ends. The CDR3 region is CASSQDDPGWSGYTF. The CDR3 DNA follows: TGTGCCAGCAGCCAAGATGATCCAGGGTGGAGTGGCTACACCTTC.

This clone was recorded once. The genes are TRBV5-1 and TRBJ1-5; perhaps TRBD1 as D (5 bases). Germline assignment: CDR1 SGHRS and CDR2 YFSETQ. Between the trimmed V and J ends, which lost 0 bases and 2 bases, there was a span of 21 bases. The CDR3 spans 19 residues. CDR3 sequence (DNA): TGCGCCAGCAGCTTGGGCTCCTTTGGGGGGAGTGTGGGCAATCAGCCCCAGCATTTT. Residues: CASSLGSFGGSVGNQPQHF.

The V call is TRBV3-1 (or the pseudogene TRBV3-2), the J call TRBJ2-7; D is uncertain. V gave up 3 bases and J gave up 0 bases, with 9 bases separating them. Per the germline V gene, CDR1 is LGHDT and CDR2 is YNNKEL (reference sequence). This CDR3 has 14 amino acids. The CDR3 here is CASSQESRSYEQYF. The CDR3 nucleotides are TGTGCCAGCAGCCAGGAGTCACGCTCCTACGAGCAGTACTTC.

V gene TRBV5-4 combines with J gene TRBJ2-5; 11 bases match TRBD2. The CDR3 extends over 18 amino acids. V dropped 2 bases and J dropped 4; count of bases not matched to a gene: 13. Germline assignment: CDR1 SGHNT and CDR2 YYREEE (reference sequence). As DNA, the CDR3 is TGTGCCAGCAGCTTCGGGGGGCACACTAGCGGGGGAAGAGAGACCCAGTACTTC. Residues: CASSFGGHTSGGRETQYF. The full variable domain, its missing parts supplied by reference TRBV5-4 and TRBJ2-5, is ETGVTQSPTHLIKTRGQQVTLRCSSQSGHNTVSWYQQALGQGPQFIFQYYREEENGRGNFPPRFSGLQFPNYSSELNVNALELDDSALYLCASSFGGHTSGGRETQYFGPGTRLLVL.

CDR3 sequence (DNA): TGTGCCAGCTCACCTAATTCGGTGTCGGGGGCCAACGTCCTGACTTTC. Translation: CASSPNSVSGANVLTF. The chain recombines TRBV18 with TRBJ2-6; no clear D gene. Germline assignment: CDR1 KGHSH and CDR2 LQKENI. This CDR3 comprises 16 residues. The germline V and J ends were trimmed by 3 bases and 4 bases, with 13 bases remaining between them.

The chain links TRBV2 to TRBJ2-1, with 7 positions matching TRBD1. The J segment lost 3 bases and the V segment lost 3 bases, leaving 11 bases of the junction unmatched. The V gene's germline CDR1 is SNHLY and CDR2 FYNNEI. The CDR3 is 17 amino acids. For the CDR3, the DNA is TGTGCCAGCAGTGATTGGGTCGAGGGGGCCATCTACAATGAGCAGTTCTTC. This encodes CASSDWVEGAIYNEQFF.

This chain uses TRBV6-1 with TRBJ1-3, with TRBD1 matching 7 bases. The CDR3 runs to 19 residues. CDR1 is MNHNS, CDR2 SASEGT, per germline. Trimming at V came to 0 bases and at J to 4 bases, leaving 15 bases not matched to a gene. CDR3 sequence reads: CASSEALEITGEAGNTIYF. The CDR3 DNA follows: TGTGCCAGCAGTGAAGCGCTGGAGATAACAGGGGAAGCCGGAAACACCATATATTTT.

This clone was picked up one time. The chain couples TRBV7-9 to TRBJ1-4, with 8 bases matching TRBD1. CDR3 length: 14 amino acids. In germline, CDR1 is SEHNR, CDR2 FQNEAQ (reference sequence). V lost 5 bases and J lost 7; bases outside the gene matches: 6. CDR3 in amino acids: CASSQQGAGEKLFF. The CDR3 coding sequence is TGTGCCAGCAGCCAGCAGGGGGCTGGTGAAAAACTGTTTTTT.

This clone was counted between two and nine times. The CDR3 nucleotides are TGTGCCAGCAGTAGGATTGACAGGGGGCACGGGGAGCTGTTTTTT. This gives the protein CASSRIDRGHGELFF. The chain employs TRBV28 and TRBJ2-2; 10 nucleotides match TRBD1. Germline values: CDR1 MDHEN, CDR2 SYDVKM. CDR3 length: 15 amino acids. J was trimmed by 7 bases and V by 5 bases; bases with no gene match: 7.

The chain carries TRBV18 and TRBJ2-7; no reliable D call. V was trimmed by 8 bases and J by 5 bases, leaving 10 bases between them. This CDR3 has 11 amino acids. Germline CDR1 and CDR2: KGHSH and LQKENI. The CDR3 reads CASKESHEQYF. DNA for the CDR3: TGTGCCAGCAAGGAGAGCCACGAGCAGTACTTC. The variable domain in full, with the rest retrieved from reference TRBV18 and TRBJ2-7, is NAGVMQNPRHLVRRRGQEARLRCSPMKGHSHVYWYRQLPEEGLKFMVYLQKENIIDESGMPKERFSAEFPKEGPSILRIQQVVRGDSAAYFCASKESHEQYFGPGTRLTVT.

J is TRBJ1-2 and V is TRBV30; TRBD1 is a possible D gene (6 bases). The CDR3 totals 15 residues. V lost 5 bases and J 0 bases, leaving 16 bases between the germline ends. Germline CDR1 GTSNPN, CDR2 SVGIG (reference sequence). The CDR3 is CAWRAGANTNYGYTF. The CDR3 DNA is TGTGCCTGGCGTGCAGGGGCTAACACTAACTATGGCTACACCTTC.

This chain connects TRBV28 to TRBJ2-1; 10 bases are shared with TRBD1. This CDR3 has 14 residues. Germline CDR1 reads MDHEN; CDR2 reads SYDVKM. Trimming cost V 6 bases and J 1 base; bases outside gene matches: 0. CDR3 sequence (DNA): TGTGCCAGCAGGGGACAGGGGTCCTACAATGAGCAGTTCTTC. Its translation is CASRGQGSYNEQFF.

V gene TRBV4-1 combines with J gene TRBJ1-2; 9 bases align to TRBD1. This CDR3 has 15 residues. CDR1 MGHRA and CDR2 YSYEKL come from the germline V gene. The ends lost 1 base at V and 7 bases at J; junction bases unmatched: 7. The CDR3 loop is CASSQVRDRVSGYTF. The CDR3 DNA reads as TGCGCCAGCAGCCAAGTCCGGGACAGGGTGTCTGGCTACACCTTC.

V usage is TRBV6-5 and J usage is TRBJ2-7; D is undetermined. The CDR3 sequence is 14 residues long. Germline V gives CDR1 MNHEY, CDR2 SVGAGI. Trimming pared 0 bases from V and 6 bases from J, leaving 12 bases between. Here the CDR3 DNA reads TGTGCCAGCAGTTACTCCAGGAACCCTGGCGAGCAGTACTTC. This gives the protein CASSYSRNPGEQYF.

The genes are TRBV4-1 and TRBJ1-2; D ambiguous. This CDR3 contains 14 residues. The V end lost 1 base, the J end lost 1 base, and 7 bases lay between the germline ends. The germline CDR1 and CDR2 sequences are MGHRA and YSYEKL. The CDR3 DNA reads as TGCGCCAGCAGCCAAGTGGCCGATAACTATGGCTACACCTTC. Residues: CASSQVADNYGYTF.

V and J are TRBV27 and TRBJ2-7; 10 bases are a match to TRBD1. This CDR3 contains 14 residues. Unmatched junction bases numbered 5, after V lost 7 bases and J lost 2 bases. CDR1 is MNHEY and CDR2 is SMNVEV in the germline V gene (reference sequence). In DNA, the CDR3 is TGTGCCAGCAAACCGGGACAGGGGACCTACGAGCAGTACTTC. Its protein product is CASKPGQGTYEQYF.

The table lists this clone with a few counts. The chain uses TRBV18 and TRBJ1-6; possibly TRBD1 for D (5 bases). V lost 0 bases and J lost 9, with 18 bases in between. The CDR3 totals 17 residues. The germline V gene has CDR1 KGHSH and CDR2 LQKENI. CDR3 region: CASSPPVNSGKGSPLHF. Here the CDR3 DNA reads TGTGCCAGCTCACCACCCGTGAATTCAGGGAAGGGTTCACCCCTCCACTTT.

The chain's CDR3 is CASSEGLAGGEQFF. CDR3 bases: TGTGCCAGCAGTGAGGGCCTAGCGGGGGGTGAGCAGTTCTTC. The genes are TRBV2 and TRBJ2-1; 11 bases agree with TRBD2. This CDR3 comprises 14 residues. The junction had 4 bases not matched to a gene; V was cut back by 3 bases and J by 9 bases. Germline CDR1 is SNHLY and CDR2 is FYNNEI.

The CDR3 is CASSHVGGTRGYTF. Here the CDR3 DNA reads TGTGCCAGCAGCCACGTGGGGGGGACTCGGGGCTACACCTTC. The genes are TRBV4-2 and TRBJ1-2; TRBD1 might be the D (5 bases). The CDR3 extends over 14 amino acids. CDR1 and CDR2 (germline): LGHNA, YNFKEQ. Trimming removed 3 bases from V and 8 bases from J, with 16 bases in between.